Sequencing of this T cell receptor (beta chain) was carried out in a study of tumor and adjacent non-tumor tissue in lung cancer. About the research overall: Patients comprised 12 adenocarcinoma, a couple of squamous cell carcinoma and 1 small cell lung cancer.

TCRbeta libraries were built with three rounds of nested PCR, modified from ARM-PCR. TCRdb processed the multiplex PCR reads anew with MiXCR; each CDR3 protein has one entry. This table has some 200,000 distinct CDR3 sequences, over 55% appearing once. Findings of the study overall: Compared with tumor, normal lung showed significantly lower TCR diversity.

Comments on this clonotype: The antigen is not known. Likely a read error: the CDR3 ends without its conserved phenylalanine or tryptophan.

RNA was extracted from bulk tissue without any cell sorting. Donors were chemotherapy-naive, newly diagnosed lung cancer surgical patients in China, August–late 2014. This TCR was sampled from a man in his 60s with non-small cell lung cancer. Specimen: lung tumor tissue.

CDR3 region: CSARERATDTQYS. Written as DNA, the CDR3 is TGCAGTGCTAGGGAGCGGGCGACAGATACGCAGTATTCT. This chain connects TRBV20-1 to TRBJ2-3, with a possible D match to TRBD2 (6 bases). From germline, CDR1 is DFQATT and CDR2 SNEGSKA (reference sequence). The V end lost 3 bases, the J end lost 3 bases, and 10 bases lay between the germline ends. The CDR3 contains 13 residues.